The next 27 T cell receptor beta chains were all read from a single sample in a study of T and B cells in COVID-19 patients. BIOMED2 TRB-A/B primer pools were used in multiplex TRB PCR. Each CDR3 protein gets one entry after TCRdb re-called the multiplex PCR reads with MiXCR. The table shows 7,000 to 9,000 distinct CDR3 sequences, with about 36% occurring only once. From blood, about 240-500 ng of genomic DNA served as TRB template. Sequenced material: blood. The receptors stem from a human donor with active COVID-19.

In its sample, this clonotype was seen a few times. The chain uses TRBV6-2 or TRBV6-3 and TRBJ2-1, with 8 bases identical to TRBD2. V trimming: 8 bases; J trimming: 10 bases; junction bases outside the gene matches: 13. Per germline, CDR1 MNHEY and CDR2 SVGEGT. This CDR3 contains 14 residues. In nucleotides, the CDR3 is TGTGCCAGCGGGGTAATAGCGGGGAGGGGCGAGCAGTTCTTC. This codes for CASGVIAGRGEQFF.

The chain links TRBV30 to TRBJ1-2; D remains unclear. Trimming cost V 2 bases and J 2 bases, with 15 bases left between them. The CDR3 consists of 15 residues. The V gene's germline CDR1 is GTSNPN and CDR2 SVGIG (reference sequence). In DNA form, the CDR3 reads TGTGCCTGGAGTCCCCCGTTAACTATCAACTATGGCTACACCTTC. As protein: CAWSPPLTINYGYTF.

The chain is built from TRBV6-2 or TRBV6-3 and TRBJ1-5; no clear D gene. V gave up 0 bases and J gave up 0 bases, with 12 bases separating them. CDR3 length equals 17 residues. The germline gives CDR1 MNHEY, CDR2 SVGEGT. The CDR3 here is CASSYSTADHSNQPQHF. DNA of the CDR3: TGTGCCAGCAGTTACTCGACGGCCGACCATAGCAATCAGCCCCAGCATTTT.

This chain joins TRBV13 and TRBJ1-6; TRBD1 agrees at 8 bases. Germline trimming cut 5 bases from V and 6 bases from J; bases unmatched to any gene: 6. Germline V gene lookup returns CDR1 PRHDT and CDR2 FYEKMQ (reference sequence). The CDR3 runs 15 residues. The CDR3 is CASSRQGWSNSPLHF. CDR3 in DNA: TGTGCCAGCAGCCGACAGGGGTGGAGTAATTCACCCCTCCACTTT.

A word on this clonotype: Since a much larger clone is just one base distant, this may be a read error. The conserved phenylalanine or tryptophan is not found at the CDR3 terminus, so this likely reflects a read error. The chain has TRBV11-3 and TRBJ2-2, with no clear D. V lost 1 base and J 6 bases, leaving 3 bases between the germline ends. Germline V gene sequence: CDR1 SGHNT, CDR2 YENEEA. The CDR3 loop spans 12 amino acids. CDR3 sequence: CASSLAPGELFL. The CDR3, as DNA: TGTGCCAGCAGCTTAGCCCCCGGGGAGCTGTTTCTT.

J is TRBJ2-1 and V is TRBV27, with 12 bases that match TRBD2. This CDR3 spans 18 amino acids. The V gene's germline CDR1 is MNHEY and CDR2 SMNVEV (reference sequence). V trimming: 0 bases; J trimming: 3 bases; junction bases outside the gene matches: 6. The CDR3, as DNA: TGTGCCAGCAGTTTATCGAGGACTAGCGGGATTGACTACAATGAGCAGTTCTTC. As protein: CASSLSRTSGIDYNEQFF.

This clonotype came up a few times. V gene TRBV30 combines with J gene TRBJ1-3; D might be TRBD1 (5 bases). The CDR3 has 15 amino acids. Trimming shortened V by 7 bases and J by 3 bases, and 19 bases separated the two germline ends. CDR1 and CDR2 (germline): GTSNPN, SVGIG (reference sequence). DNA of the CDR3: TGTGCCTCCTACAATAAGGGGAGAGGTGGAAACACCATATATTTT. Its protein is CASYNKGRGGNTIYF.

This rearrangement joins TRBV6-5 to TRBJ2-1; the match to TRBD1 covers 10 bases. V shed 2 bases, J shed 6 bases, and the junction held 4 bases outside the gene matches. Germline V gene sequence: CDR1 MNHEY, CDR2 SVGAGI. The length of the CDR3 is 15 residues. The CDR3 sequence: CASSYRTGGSNEQFF. CDR3 DNA: TGTGCCAGCAGTTACCGGACAGGGGGGAGCAATGAGCAGTTCTTC.

The chain carries TRBV19 and TRBJ2-1, with D possibly TRBD2 on 5 matching bases. The CDR3 contains 11 residues. In germline, CDR1 is LNHDA, CDR2 SQIVND (reference sequence). V lost 4 bases, J lost 13 bases, and 11 bases lay in between. CDR3 in amino acids: CASSKGETQFF. The CDR3 bases are TGTGCCAGTAGTAAGGGAGAGACCCAGTTCTTC.

This chain connects TRBV11-2 to TRBJ2-2; TRBD2 aligns across 12 bases. Germline trimming cut 5 bases from V and 1 base from J; bases unmatched to any gene: 2. The CDR3 has 16 residues. CDR1 and CDR2 (germline): SGHAT, FQNNGV. The CDR3 DNA sequence: TGTGCCAGCAGCCGGGGACTAGCGGGGAACACCGGGGAGCTGTTTTTT. This sequence encodes CASSRGLAGNTGELFF.

This clonotype appeared a few times. This sequence joins TRBV6-1 and TRBJ1-4; D might be TRBD1 (6 bases). The V and J ends lost 4 bases and 4 bases respectively, with 13 bases between them. Per germline, CDR1 MNHNS and CDR2 SASEGT. This CDR3 has 15 residues. The DNA of the CDR3 is TGTGCCAGCAGTGCAGAACAGGGAGGTAATGAAAAACTGTTTTTT. It encodes CASSAEQGGNEKLFF.

This clonotype was observed at least ten times. This chain links TRBV19 with TRBJ2-5; possibly TRBD1 or TRBD2 for D (5 bases each). V was trimmed by 1 base and J by 1 base, leaving 10 bases between them. The CDR3 is 15 amino acids. Germline loops: CDR1 LNHDA, CDR2 SQIVND (reference sequence). This CDR3 is CASSIGGSPQETQYF. DNA for the CDR3: TGTGCCAGTAGTATAGGGGGGAGTCCCCAAGAGACCCAGTACTTC.

This clonotype was seen a handful of times. The chain joins TRBV6-1 to TRBJ2-2; the D gene is possibly TRBD2 (5 bases). The CDR3 is 14 amino acids. With 5 bases removed from V and 6 bases from J, the gap between germline ends came to 13 bases. The germline V gene encodes CDR1 MNHNS and CDR2 SASEGT. The DNA for the CDR3 is TGTGCCAGCAGTCTCAGGACTCCAGCCGGGGAGCTGTTTTTT. It specifies CASSLRTPAGELFF.

This clonotype was counted between two and nine times. V and J are TRBV6-1 and TRBJ1-1; D possibly corresponds to TRBD1 (6 bases). The germline CDR1 and CDR2 sequences are MNHNS and SASEGT. This CDR3 comprises 13 residues. V shed 6 bases and J shed 3 bases, with 11 bases lying between them. CDR3 nucleotides: TGTGCCAGCAGCCTCTCAGGGGACACTGAAGCTTTCTTT. Translating gives CASSLSGDTEAFF.

This chain joins TRBV24-1 and TRBJ2-7, with 8 positions matching TRBD1. Looked up from germline, CDR1 is KGHDR and CDR2 is SFDVKD. The CDR3 is 15 amino acids. J lost 5 bases, V lost 2 bases, and 7 bases had no gene match. The CDR3 protein is CATSDSGQGAHEQYF. CDR3 DNA: TGTGCCACCAGTGATTCTGGGCAGGGGGCTCACGAGCAGTACTTC.

Sample share makes this clonotype hyperexpanded (1% or more). The rearrangement links TRBV11-2 to TRBJ2-2, with 8 bases lining up with TRBD1. J lost 3 bases, V lost 1 base, and 7 bases had no gene match. The germline gives CDR1 SGHAT, CDR2 FQNNGV. The CDR3 has 17 amino acids. CDR3 amino acids: CASSLGRGLAYTGELFF. Here the CDR3 DNA reads TGTGCCAGCAGCTTAGGCAGGGGGCTGGCGTACACCGGGGAGCTGTTTTTT.

The chain links TRBV7-2 to TRBJ1-2; possibly TRBD1 for D (6 bases). This CDR3 has 12 amino acids. Trimming cost V 5 bases and J 9 bases, with 13 bases left between them. The V gene's germline CDR1 is SGHTA and CDR2 FQGNSA. Written as DNA, the CDR3 is TGTGCCAGCAGCGCTGGGACATCCAGCTACACCTTC. Encoded protein: CASSAGTSSYTF.

The rearrangement uses TRBV30 and TRBJ1-3; a possible D gene is TRBD1 (6 bases). V lost 4 bases and J lost 0, with 10 bases in between. The length of the CDR3 is 14 residues. CDR1 and CDR2 from the germline V gene are GTSNPN and SVGIG (reference sequence). CDR3 in DNA: TGTGCCTGGACAGGACAGATCTCTGGAAACACCATATATTTT. Translation gives CAWTGQISGNTIYF.

V gene TRBV27 combines with J gene TRBJ2-7, with TRBD1 identical over 7 bases. Trimming cost V 0 bases and J 3 bases; bases outside gene matches: 5. The CDR3 length is 15 residues. Germline V gene data show CDR1 as MNHEY and CDR2 as SMNVEV (reference sequence). The CDR3 DNA reads as TGTGCCAGCAGTTTATCGGGACAGTTTTTCTACGAGCAGTACTTC. Protein: CASSLSGQFFYEQYF.

The rearrangement joins TRBV12-3 or TRBV12-4 to TRBJ2-1, with D possibly TRBD2 on 5 matching bases. The CDR3 length is 13 residues. Trimming stripped 3 bases from V and 7 bases from J, with 10 bases between. The CDR3 spells CASSLHSGNEQFF. CDR3 in DNA: TGTGCCAGCAGTTTGCACTCGGGGAATGAGCAGTTCTTC.

The rearrangement links TRBV18 to TRBJ2-3; 9 bases line up with TRBD1. The length of the CDR3 is 16 residues. Germline V gene data show CDR1 as KGHSH and CDR2 as LQKENI. V lost 3 bases and J lost 4; bases outside the gene matches: 8. The CDR3 here is CASSPGTGKRPDTQYF. The CDR3 nucleotides read TGTGCCAGCTCACCCGGGACAGGGAAAAGGCCAGATACGCAGTATTTT.

This sequence joins TRBV6-5 and TRBJ2-1; 7 nucleotides agree with TRBD1. V lost 7 bases to trimming and J lost 0 bases; unmatched junction nucleotides: 6. The germline CDR1 and CDR2 sequences are MNHEY and SVGAGI. The CDR3 is 15 amino acids. The CDR3 sequence: CASILRDSSYNEQFF. The CDR3 bases are TGTGCCAGCATCCTCCGGGACAGCTCCTACAATGAGCAGTTCTTC.

This chain uses TRBV19 with TRBJ1-1; 7 nucleotides align to TRBD1. V gave up 5 bases and J gave up 0 bases; unmatched junction bases: 6. Germline CDR1 is LNHDA and CDR2 is SQIVND (reference sequence). This CDR3 is built from 15 residues. CDR3 loop: CASSSGTVMNTEAFF. DNA of the CDR3: TGTGCCAGTAGTTCCGGGACAGTTATGAACACTGAAGCTTTCTTT.

As concerns this clonotype: A read error may produce the germline difference seen at one junction end. The gene calls are TRBV5-6 and TRBJ2-7; D possibly corresponds to TRBD2 (5 bases). CDR1 and CDR2 (germline): SGHDT, YYEEEE. The length of the CDR3 is 14 residues. The CDR3 bases are TGCGCCAGCAGCCAAGATTGGGGAGTTTACGAGCAGTACTTC. This sequence encodes CASSQDWGVYEQYF.

This clonotype was seen a handful of times. The chain links TRBV14 to TRBJ2-5; 7 bases map to TRBD1. There are 16 residues in the CDR3. Trimming at V came to 5 bases and at J to 2 bases, leaving 11 bases not matched to a gene. The germline CDR1 and CDR2 sequences are SGHDN and FVKESK. The chain's CDR3 is CASSFGTGALQETQYF. The CDR3 nucleotides are TGTGCCAGCAGCTTCGGTACAGGGGCCCTACAAGAGACCCAGTACTTC.

This clonotype was seen more than once but under ten times. The chain is built from TRBV6-5 and TRBJ2-7; 8 bases are a match to TRBD1. The CDR3 sequence is 13 residues long. The germline gives CDR1 MNHEY, CDR2 SVGAGI. Trimming took 5 bases from V and 6 from J; bases not matched to a gene: 6. CDR3 in DNA: TGTGCCAGCAGTCTAGGGCAGGGGGCCGAGCAGTACTTC. Translated, it gives CASSLGQGAEQYF.

This sequence joins TRBV6-5 and TRBJ2-7, with a possible D match to TRBD1 (6 bases). The germline gives CDR1 MNHEY, CDR2 SVGAGI. Trimming left V 7 bases short and J 3 bases short, with 16 bases between. CDR3 size: 14 residues. CDR3 DNA: TGTGCCAGCACTCCGCAGGGGTGGAACTACGAGCAGTACTTC. Amino acid sequence: CASTPQGWNYEQYF.